These 6 T cell receptor beta chains were sequenced from one sample in a study of T cells in Graves' hyperthyroidism and ophthalmopathy. TCR beta CDR3 sequences were amplified from RNA transcripts. HTBI primers were employed in a first-round RT-PCR of the TCR CDR3. Via MiXCR, TCRdb re-called the multiplex PCR reads, giving one row per CDR3 protein. The sample comprises about 380,000 distinct CDR3 sequences, 14% of which are singletons, and about 19% rests with the top ten. The sequenced sample was blood. All receptors derive from a young woman with Graves' ophthalmopathy.

This chain links TRBV7-9 with TRBJ1-1; no clear D gene. The germline V gene encodes CDR1 SEHNR and CDR2 FQNEAQ (reference sequence). V shed 1 base and J shed 4 bases, with 4 bases lying between them. The CDR3 has 12 amino acids. For the CDR3, the DNA is TGTGCCAGCAGCTTAGTTCGCACTGAAGCTTTCTTT. Its protein is CASSLVRTEAFF.

This clonotype was found many times. The CDR3 sequence is CASSQVGRGSTDTQYF. CDR3 nucleotide sequence: TGTGCCAGCAGCCAAGTAGGGCGGGGCTCCACAGATACGCAGTATTTT. V is TRBV3-1 and J is TRBJ2-3, with D possibly matching TRBD2 (6 bases). Trimming cost V 1 base and J 2 bases, with 13 bases left between them. Per germline, CDR1 LGHDT and CDR2 YNNKEL (reference sequence). This CDR3 has 16 amino acids.

This clonotype was counted ten times or more. The chain combines TRBV2 with TRBJ2-3, with D unclear. The CDR3 extends over 14 amino acids. Trimming cost V 4 bases and J 1 base, with 9 bases left between them. In germline, CDR1 is SNHLY, CDR2 FYNNEI. CDR3 amino acids: CASSVADGTDTQYF. In DNA form, the CDR3 reads TGTGCCAGCAGTGTGGCCGACGGCACAGATACGCAGTATTTT.

This clonotype appeared many times. This CDR3 is CASSLRGTKAGELFF. CDR3 nucleotides: TGTGCCAGCAGCTTACGGGGGACGAAGGCCGGGGAGCTGTTTTTT. This rearrangement joins TRBV11-2 to TRBJ2-2; perhaps TRBD2 as D (6 bases). The CDR3 contains 15 residues. V was cut by 2 bases and J by 6 bases, with 13 bases left in between. From germline, CDR1 is SGHAT and CDR2 FQNNGV. The complete variable domain, with remaining parts taken from reference TRBV11-2 and TRBJ2-2, reads EAGVAQSPRYKIIEKRQSVAFWCNPISGHATLYWYQQILGQGPKLLIQFQNNGVVDDSQLPKDRFSAERLKGVDSTLKIQPAKLEDSAVYLCASSLRGTKAGELFFGEGSRLTVL.

This clonotype turned up a few times. The J gene is TRBJ1-6, the V gene TRBV19, with a tentative D call TRBD1 (6 bases). Germline loops: CDR1 LNHDA, CDR2 SQIVND (reference sequence). The CDR3 is 15 amino acids. The V gene lost 6 bases and the J gene lost 5 bases, with 14 bases spanning the gap. This chain's CDR3 is CASSRPGQNNSPLHF. DNA of the CDR3: TGTGCCAGTAGCCGACCGGGACAAAATAATTCACCCCTCCACTTT.

This clonotype appeared many times. The chain combines TRBV13 with TRBJ2-7, with D unclear. The CDR3 runs to 16 residues. The germline V gene encodes CDR1 PRHDT and CDR2 FYEKMQ (reference sequence). Trimming removed 5 bases from V and 0 bases from J, with 17 bases in between. The CDR3 is CASSPYGRPSSYEQYF. CDR3 in DNA: TGTGCCAGCAGCCCTTATGGCAGGCCGAGCTCCTACGAGCAGTACTTC.